A selection of T cell receptor beta chains follows, all from one sample in a study of OX40 agonist ivuxolimab in advanced cancers. Here immunoSEQ multiplex PCR was the method, and the copy in TCRdb shows in-frame clones only, minus some. The data hold about 67,000 clones, with approximately 85% observed a single time. The input for sequencing was CD4+ or CD8+ T cells sorted from blood, taken in a trial of the OX40 agonist ivuxolimab. The receptors stem from an adult with an advanced solid tumor such as melanoma, head and neck, liver or kidney cancer. CDR3s include the opening cysteine and the closing phenylalanine or tryptophan. D genes are given only for firm matches. Clone sizes are given selectively: once, few, many, or a class where the clone is expanded.

CDR3 DNA	CDR3 protein	V gene	clone size	J gene	D gene
TGTGCCAGCAGTCCCTCCTGGTCTCCTCGGAACACTGAAGCTTTCTTT	CASSPSWSPRNTEAFF	TRBV2	NA	TRBJ1-1	NA
TGTGCCAGCAGTTCGGACCCCTCAACTAATGAAAAACTGTTTTTT	CASSSDPSTNEKLFF	TRBV28	NA	TRBJ1-4	NA
TGTGCCAGTAGTGAACAGGAGAGCTCCTACAATGAGCAGTTCTTC	CASSEQESSYNEQFF	TRBV19	few	TRBJ2-1	NA
TGTGCCAGCAACCGGGACAGAACGACCGGGGAGCTGTTTTTT	CASNRDRTTGELFF	TRBV27	NA	TRBJ2-2	TRBD1
TGCGCCAGCAGCCAACCTCGATTGGAGCAGTTCTTC	CASSQPRLEQFF	TRBV4-1	NA	TRBJ2-1	NA
TGTGCCAGCAGTGAAGATGCTCACTACGAGCAGTACTTC	CASSEDAHYEQYF	TRBV2	NA	TRBJ2-7	NA
TGTGCCATCAGTGAGGCGAGGGACAGGGACTACGAGCAGTACTTC	CAISEARDRDYEQYF	TRBV10-3	once	TRBJ2-7	TRBD1
TGTGCCAGCAGGGGACAGGGGTATGGCTACACCTTC	CASRGQGYGYTF	TRBV2	NA	TRBJ1-2	TRBD1
TGTGCCAGCAGCGAAACACAGGGCGGCGAGACCCAGTACTTC	CASSETQGGETQYF	TRBV9	NA	TRBJ2-5	NA
TGTGCCAGTAGTCTCCCTCGGGGTAGCGGGCCTTACAATGAGCAGTTCTTC	CASSLPRGSGPYNEQFF	TRBV19	NA	TRBJ2-1	TRBD2
TGTGCCAGCAGCTTAATAGGGGATGAGCAGTTCTTC	CASSLIGDEQFF	TRBV7-3	NA	TRBJ2-1	NA
TGTGCCAGCAGCTCTAAGTATCAAGAGACCCAGTACTTC	CASSSKYQETQYF	TRBV5-4	NA	TRBJ2-5	NA
TGCAGCGTTAGTCGGGATAGGAACACTGAAGCTTTCTTT	CSVSRDRNTEAFF	TRBV29-1	NA	TRBJ1-1	NA
TGCGCCAGCAGCTCCGGGACAGGGCTCGAGCAGTACTTC	CASSSGTGLEQYF	TRBV5-1	NA	TRBJ2-7	TRBD1
TGTGCCAGCAGTTTAAATCGAGATACGCAGTATTTT	CASSLNRDTQYF	TRBV27	NA	TRBJ2-3	NA
TGTGCCAGTAGTGGAGGAGAGACCCAGTACTTC	CASSGGETQYF	TRBV19	NA	TRBJ2-5	NA
TGTGCCAGCAGCCCGCGGGCGGGAGTCATCTACGAGCAGTACTTC	CASSPRAGVIYEQYF	TRBV11-2	NA	TRBJ2-7	TRBD2
TGTGCCACCAGTAATCCGTCTGCGGGAGGCAATGAGCAGTTCTTC	CATSNPSAGGNEQFF	TRBV15	NA	TRBJ2-1	TRBD2
TGTGCCAGCAGTGACCGGTCAGAGTCGACTCAGCCCCAGCATTTT	CASSDRSESTQPQHF	TRBV6-4	NA	TRBJ1-5	NA
TGTGCCAGCAGCTTGCCGGGGTATGGCTACACCTTC	CASSLPGYGYTF	TRBV5-4	NA	TRBJ1-2	NA
TGTGCCAGCATCGAAGGAAGGGGCGCGGGGCAGCCCCAGCATTTT	CASIEGRGAGQPQHF	TRBV2	NA	TRBJ1-5	NA
TGTGCCAGCAGCCAACTCAGGGGAGGCAGCAATCAGCCCCAGCATTTT	CASSQLRGGSNQPQHF	TRBV4-2	NA	TRBJ1-5	NA
TGTGCCAGCAGCCAACAGCCCGGAGCGTACGAGCAGTACTTC	CASSQQPGAYEQYF	TRBV4-2	NA	TRBJ2-7	NA
TGCGCCAGCAGCTTGGCGACAGGGGAGGTTAGGGAAAAACTGTTTTTT	CASSLATGEVREKLFF	TRBV5-1	NA	TRBJ1-4	TRBD1
TGTGCCAGCAGTACGCAGGGACAGGGTAGCAATGAGCAGTTCTTC	CASSTQGQGSNEQFF	TRBV27	NA	TRBJ2-1	TRBD1
TGTGCCACCAGCTACGGGCAGGGAGATTCACCCCTCCACTTT	CATSYGQGDSPLHF	TRBV15	few	TRBJ1-6	NA
TGTGCCAGCAGGGCAAAGGGGTTTGGCTACACCTTC	CASRAKGFGYTF	TRBV5-6	NA	TRBJ1-2	NA
TGTGCCAGCAGCGCCGGACTAGCGGGGTACGAGCAGTACTTC	CASSAGLAGYEQYF	TRBV9	once	TRBJ2-7	TRBD2
TGTGCCAGCAGCTTCGACGGGAGATCTATCAATGAGCAGTTCTTC	CASSFDGRSINEQFF	TRBV7-8	NA	TRBJ2-1	NA
TGTGCCAGCATCGGGGTATCTGGGGCCAACGTCCTGACTTTC	CASIGVSGANVLTF	TRBV28	NA	TRBJ2-6	NA
TGCGCCAGCAGCCAAGAGAGGGCGGGGGGCCACAATGAGCAGTTCTTC	CASSQERAGGHNEQFF	TRBV4-1	NA	TRBJ2-1	TRBD2
TGTGCCAGCAGCTTAGCCCTAGGGAGACTAGGTTCTGGCACAGATACGCAGTATTTT	CASSLALGRLGSGTDTQYF	TRBV7-9	NA	TRBJ2-3	NA
TGTGCCAGCAGAAGGGGGTTGAACACTGAAGCTTTCTTT	CASRRGLNTEAFF	TRBV28	NA	TRBJ1-1	NA
TGTGCCAGTGGACAGGGGCCGGATCAGCCCCAGCATTTT	CASGQGPDQPQHF	TRBV2	few	TRBJ1-5	TRBD1
TGTGCCAGCAGCTTGCCGACTAGCGGGGGGGTCAATGAGCAGTTCTTC	CASSLPTSGGVNEQFF	TRBV5-6	NA	TRBJ2-1	TRBD2
TGCGCCAGCGCTCGAGGGGACTCTGGGGCCAACGTCCTGACTTTC	CASARGDSGANVLTF	TRBV23-1	NA	TRBJ2-6	NA
TGTGCCAGCAGCTTGGGACTAACTAACAATGAGCAGTTCTTC	CASSLGLTNNEQFF	TRBV5-4	once	TRBJ2-1	NA
TGCAGCGTTGTAGGGACCAACCGAAAACCCTACGAGCAGTACTTC	CSVVGTNRKPYEQYF	TRBV29-1	NA	TRBJ2-7	NA
TGTGCCAGCAGCCGCAAACCAGATACGCAGTATTTT	CASSRKPDTQYF	TRBV7-2	NA	TRBJ2-3	NA
TGTGCCAGTAACCCGGGGGTAGCGGGAGCCACCGGGGAGCTGTTTTTT	CASNPGVAGATGELFF	TRBV19	NA	TRBJ2-2	TRBD2
TGTGCCAGCAGCTTAGGGCAGGGAGACATTCAGTACTTC	CASSLGQGDIQYF	TRBV7-2	NA	TRBJ2-4	NA
TGTGCCACCATATGGGGTCTGGGCACCGGGGAGCTGTTTTTT	CATIWGLGTGELFF	TRBV28	NA	TRBJ2-2	NA
TGTGCCAGCAGCTCTCGGACGGGACTAGCGGGATCCTACGAGCAGTACTTC	CASSSRTGLAGSYEQYF	TRBV13	once	TRBJ2-7	TRBD2
TGTGCCAGCAGCCAAGACAGGGTCGGCTATGGCTACACCTTC	CASSQDRVGYGYTF	TRBV14	once	TRBJ1-2	NA